Detailed here is one T cell receptor beta chain. Sequencing was performed with immunoSEQ multiplex PCR; in TCRdb, only in-frame clones are kept and a portion is missing. The sample has about 710,000 clones; around three quarters are singletons. The data are from a study of shared clonotypes between healthy human individuals. CDR1 and CDR2 from the germline V gene are SGHDN and FVKESK. Trimming left V 0 bases short and J 1 base short, with 9 bases between. This CDR3 has 15 residues. The sequencing sample was made of memory CD4+ T cells sorted from blood. The subset: CD45RA-negative fraction. The V gene is TRBV14, the J gene TRBJ2-5; D is uncertain. This TCR was recovered from a woman aged 25 to 45 in good health. This chain's CDR3 is CASSQDLRPQETQYF. CDR3 DNA sequence: TGTGCCAGCAGCCAAGATCTACGACCCCAAGAGACCCAGTACTTC.